This entry lists 14 T cell receptor beta chains sequenced from one sample in a study of cytomegalovirus exposure and HLA in healthy donors. This PCR relied on a set of 60 Vbeta primers and 13 Jbeta primers. This table comes from immunoSEQ multiplex PCR, and its TCRdb copy is limited to in-frame clones, with some not included. The sample records some 130,000 clones, around 85% being singletons. Sequenced sample: PBMCs. The receptors originated from a boy between 10 and 17 years old in good health and CMV-seronegative.

CDR3 in DNA: TGTGCCAGCAGATTTGACAGGGCAAATTCACCCCTCCACTTT. Translation: CASRFDRANSPLHF. V is TRBV7-2 and J is TRBJ1-6; 7 nucleotides align to TRBD1. Germline CDR1 and CDR2: SGHTA and FQGNSA. V trimming: 6 bases; J trimming: 7 bases; junction bases outside the gene matches: 6. This CDR3 has 14 residues.

The CDR3 DNA reads TGCGCCAGCAGCTTGGCGTCAGGCCCGAACACCGGGGAGCTGTTTTTT. Translation: CASSLASGPNTGELFF. The J gene is TRBJ2-2, the V gene TRBV5-1; D not resolved. This CDR3 region has 16 residues. V was clipped by 0 bases and J by 0 bases, with 9 bases between them. Germline V gives CDR1 SGHRS, CDR2 YFSETQ.

The chain carries TRBV5-1 and TRBJ2-7; 7 positions match TRBD1. J was trimmed by 2 bases and V by 4 bases; bases with no gene match: 9. The germline gives CDR1 SGHRS, CDR2 YFSETQ. This CDR3 is 15 amino acids long. This CDR3 is CASSETGVSPYEQYF. The CDR3 nucleotides read TGCGCCAGCAGCGAAACAGGGGTCTCCCCCTACGAGCAGTACTTC.

This clone was detected a few times. The chain carries TRBV6-1 and TRBJ1-5; possibly TRBD1 for D (5 bases). V lost 1 base, J lost 4 bases, and 11 bases lay in between. The CDR3 is made up of 15 amino acids. Per the germline V gene, CDR1 is MNHNS and CDR2 is SASEGT. The CDR3 here is CASSEGRQSNQPQHF. In DNA, the CDR3 is TGTGCCAGCAGTGAAGGGCGACAGTCAAATCAGCCCCAGCATTTT.

The V gene is TRBV6-1, the J gene TRBJ1-1; TRBD1 aligns across 7 bases. V trimming: 2 bases; J trimming: 1 base; junction bases outside the gene matches: 4. Germline V lookup: CDR1 MNHNS, CDR2 SASEGT. The CDR3 consists of 15 residues. CDR3 loop: CASSENTGANTEAFF. CDR3 bases: TGTGCCAGCAGTGAAAATACAGGGGCGAACACTGAAGCTTTCTTT.

V and J are TRBV4-3 and TRBJ1-1; no clear D gene. The CDR3 contains 12 residues. CDR1 is LGHNA, CDR2 YSLEER, per germline. V was trimmed by 1 base and J by 7 bases, leaving 7 bases between them. In DNA, the CDR3 is TGCGCCAGCAGCCAAGCTGAGGGTGAAGCTTTCTTT. This encodes CASSQAEGEAFF.

This chain uses TRBV18 with TRBJ1-5, with a possible D match to TRBD1 (6 bases). CDR3 size: 15 residues. Trimming left V 4 bases short and J 3 bases short, with 13 bases between. Looked up from germline, CDR1 is KGHSH and CDR2 is LQKENI. CDR3 bases: TGTGCCAGCTCACTCGAGGGGGTAAACAATCAGCCCCAGCATTTT. Amino acid sequence: CASSLEGVNNQPQHF.

This chain connects TRBV6-5 to TRBJ2-2, with D possibly being TRBD2 (6 bases). The CDR3 consists of 15 residues. Deletions cut 4 bases from V and 5 bases from J, with 14 bases between. Germline CDR1 is MNHEY and CDR2 is SVGAGI. CDR3 DNA: TGTGCCAGCAGTTTGGAGACTAGTCGTACCGGGGAGCTGTTTTTT. Translated, it gives CASSLETSRTGELFF.

Written as DNA, the CDR3 is TGTGCCAGCAGCTTAGAGCCAGGACTGGGAGTATACACTGAAGCTTTCTTT. This codes for CASSLEPGLGVYTEAFF. J is TRBJ1-1 and V is TRBV7-9; D remains unclear. From germline, CDR1 is SEHNR and CDR2 FQNEAQ (reference sequence). V was pared by 1 base and J by 3 bases, with 18 bases between. The CDR3 extends over 17 amino acids.

The chain links TRBV7-2 to TRBJ2-3; 7 bases are shared with TRBD1. The CDR3 sequence is 14 residues long. Germline V gene data show CDR1 as SGHTA and CDR2 as FQGNSA. Trimming removed 1 base from V and 6 bases from J; junction bases left unmatched: 4. CDR3 sequence (DNA): TGTGCCAGCAGCTTAGGACAGGGTTGGGATACGCAGTATTTT. Amino acid sequence: CASSLGQGWDTQYF.

The chain combines TRBV7-9 with TRBJ2-2, with D perhaps TRBD1 (6 bases). CDR3 length: 14 amino acids. CDR1 is SEHNR, CDR2 FQNEAQ, per germline (reference sequence). Trimming pared 4 bases from V and 3 bases from J, leaving 9 bases between. In nucleotides, the CDR3 is TGTGCCAGCAGCTCCAGGGGTCACACCGGGGAGCTGTTTTTT. This encodes CASSSRGHTGELFF.

This rearrangement joins TRBV5-5 to TRBJ1-1; D remains ambiguous. Germline V gene sequence: CDR1 SGHKS, CDR2 YYEKEE (reference sequence). Deletions cut 4 bases from V and 0 bases from J, with 10 bases between. There are 14 residues in the CDR3. This chain's CDR3 is CASSATELNTEAFF. CDR3 DNA sequence: TGTGCCAGCAGCGCAACAGAACTGAACACTGAAGCTTTCTTT. Drawing the rest from reference TRBV5-5 and TRBJ1-1, the complete variable domain is DAGVTQSPTHLIKTRGQQVTLRCSPISGHKSVSWYQQVLGQGPQFIFQYYEKEERGRGNFPDRFSARQFPNYSSELNVNALLLGDSALYLCASSATELNTEAFFGQGTRLTVV.

The CDR3 here is CASSDGQGATEAFF. As DNA, the CDR3 is TGTGCCAGCAGTGACGGACAGGGGGCCACTGAAGCTTTCTTT. The V gene is TRBV6-4, the J gene TRBJ1-1, with 11 bases fitting TRBD1. This CDR3 region has 14 residues. Germline loops: CDR1 MRHNA, CDR2 SNTAGT. Trimming removed 2 bases from V and 4 bases from J; junction bases left unmatched: 0.

The gene calls are TRBV4-1 and TRBJ2-5; maybe TRBD2 (6 bases). The CDR3 length is 14 residues. Germline CDR1 MGHRA, CDR2 YSYEKL. V lost 4 bases to trimming and J lost 4 bases, with 13 bases between them. CDR3 bases: TGCGCCAGCAGCCCGGGAGACTATCTAGAGACCCAGTACTTC. This encodes CASSPGDYLETQYF.